The present TCR beta chain was sequenced within a study of T cell responses to AZD1222 COVID-19 vaccine. Study-level results: Donor demographics were predominantly white British with a female majority; clonal diversity may be underestimated.

Produced via immunoSEQ multiplex PCR; TCRdb's table is partial and in-frame only. The data contain roughly 140,000 clones, around 83% of them singletons. This clone appeared a few times. Its target is unknown. This TCR was recovered from an adult in good health. The source material was peripheral blood, sampled on day 0 of MenACWY control vaccination.

In nucleotides, the CDR3 is TGTGCCAGCAGCCGATACTACTATAATTCACCCCTCCACTTT. This codes for CASSRYYYNSPLHF. V gene TRBV6-5 combines with J gene TRBJ1-6; D not resolved. The germline CDR1 and CDR2 sequences are MNHEY and SVGAGI. This CDR3 is built from 14 residues. Trimming cost V 6 bases and J 3 bases, with 9 bases left between them.